What follows are 9 T cell receptor beta chains derived from one specimen sequenced in a study of neurological immune-mediated disorders. TCRdb re-called the 5' RACE reads through MiXCR, storing one row per CDR3 protein. The sample shows 55,000 to 70,000 distinct CDR3 sequences, 4.5% to 5.5% of them seen only once. Sample: PBMCs. Every receptor here comes from a woman aged 45-65 years with multiple sclerosis.

This clonotype came up many times. This sequence joins TRBV9 and TRBJ2-3, with TRBD2 matching 9 bases. This CDR3 comprises 16 residues. After removal of 3 bases from V and 1 base from J, the junction contained 6 bases not matched to a gene. The V gene's germline CDR1 is SGDLS and CDR2 YYNGEE. CDR3 loop: CASSAGTSRGTDTQYF. The DNA for the CDR3 is TGTGCCAGCAGCGCTGGGACTAGCAGGGGCACAGATACGCAGTATTTT. Full variable domain (missing parts from reference TRBV9 and TRBJ2-3): DSGVTQTPKHLITATGQRVTLRCSPRSGDLSVYWYQQSLDQGLQFLIQYYNGEERAKGNILERFSAQQFPDLHSELNLSSLELGDSALYFCASSAGTSRGTDTQYFGPGTRLTVL.

The sample holds many counts of this clonotype. The chain uses TRBV12-3 or TRBV12-4 and TRBJ1-5, with D maybe TRBD1 (6 bases). This CDR3 is 14 amino acids long. V lost 5 bases and J lost 3, with 11 bases in between. The CDR3 DNA reads TGTGCCAGCAGTCGGACAGTGGACAATCAGCCCCAGCATTTT. This gives the protein CASSRTVDNQPQHF.

The table lists this clonotype with many counts. The gene calls are TRBV5-1 and TRBJ2-3; D is perhaps TRBD2 (5 bases). Between the trimmed V and J ends, which lost 6 bases and 1 base, there was a span of 12 bases. Germline V CDR1 and CDR2: SGHRS, YFSETQ. The CDR3 is 14 amino acids. The CDR3: CASTPGSGTDTQYF. Written as DNA, the CDR3 is TGCGCCAGCACCCCGGGGTCTGGCACAGATACGCAGTATTTT.

This clonotype has just one count. An end of the junction differs from the germline gene, which may be a read error. V gene TRBV3-1 combines with J gene TRBJ1-6; D is unresolved. This CDR3 has 13 amino acids. Germline V gene data show CDR1 as LGHDT and CDR2 as YNNKEL (reference sequence). CDR3 region: CSSSQDITSPLNF. Here the CDR3 DNA reads TGTTCCAGCAGCCAAGACATAACTTCACCCCTCAACTTT.

This clonotype showed up many times. The CDR3 bases are TGTGCCAGCGGGGGACTAGCGGGGACCTCAGATACGCAGTATTTT. This gives the protein CASGGLAGTSDTQYF. This chain links TRBV6-5 with TRBJ2-3, with 13 bases fitting TRBD2. There are 15 residues in the CDR3. The V and J ends lost 8 bases and 4 bases, in that order; junction bases with no gene match: 6. Germline lookup yields CDR1 MNHEY and CDR2 SVGAGI.

This clonotype was observed many times. The V gene is TRBV5-1, the J gene TRBJ1-5; D is perhaps TRBD1 (5 bases). CDR3 length: 14 residues. Germline-derived CDR1 and CDR2 are SGHRS and YFSETQ. V lost 4 bases to trimming and J lost 7 bases, with 15 bases between them. In nucleotides, the CDR3 is TGCGCCAGCAGCCCAGGACATGGAGAACAGCCCCAGCATTTT. Protein sequence: CASSPGHGEQPQHF.

This clonotype appeared many times. J is TRBJ2-1 and V is TRBV7-9, with a weak D call TRBD2 (6 bases). In germline, CDR1 is SEHNR, CDR2 FQNEAQ (reference sequence). V lost 5 bases, J lost 8 bases, and 16 bases lay in between. The CDR3 contains 14 residues. CDR3 DNA sequence: TGTGCCAGCAGCCCACCGGGACTGTGGTATGAGCAGTTCTTC. This translates into CASSPPGLWYEQFF.

Only a few counts were recorded for this clonotype. Given a much more abundant clone one base away, this may be a read error. J is TRBJ2-4 and V is TRBV20-1; D uncertain. The V end was cut by 1 base, the J end by 3 bases, with 10 bases between. CDR1 is DFQATT and CDR2 is SNEGSKA in the germline V gene (reference sequence). This CDR3 has 14 amino acids. In DNA form, the CDR3 reads TGCAGTGCTAGAGCTTGGGAAAGCAAAAACATTCAGTACTTC. Its translation is CSARAWESKNIQYF.

Turning to this clonotype: This clone may be a read error of a much larger clone one base away. V gene TRBV15 combines with J gene TRBJ2-2, with 9 bases fitting TRBD1. From germline, CDR1 is LNHNV and CDR2 YYDKDF (reference sequence). This CDR3 is built from 15 residues. In DNA form, the CDR3 reads TGTGCCACCAGTCTGGACAGGGGAAACACCGTGGAGCTGTTTTTT. It yields the protein CATSLDRGNTVELFF.